This TCR beta chain was identified during a study of immune evolution from preneoplasia to lung adenocarcinoma. General study points: Clonality was highest in normal lung, lower in later-stage lesions apparently. Top clone share appeared to fall from AAH through AIS, MIA, adenocarcinoma.

H&E slides confirmed each diagnosis, reviewed by two pathologists independently. Macro-dissection enriched premalignant or tumor cells before nucleic acid extraction. The method was immunoSEQ multiplex PCR; TCRdb's version includes in-frame clones alone and lacks a portion of them. The profile shows roughly 3,400 clones, roughly 80% of them singletons. The CDR3 totals 12 residues. CDR1 is SQVTM and CDR2 is ANQGSEA in the germline V gene. The V and J ends lost 7 bases and 5 bases respectively, with 14 bases between them. As to this clone: No antigen is known for it.

This sequence originates from a person aged 65 to 85 with invasive lung adenocarcinoma. The V call is TRBV29-1, the J call TRBJ2-5, with D perhaps TRBD1 or TRBD2 (6 bases each). Sequenced material: FFPE invasive lung adenocarcinoma tissue. CDR3 bases: TGCAGCGCTGGGGGCGGGACGGAGACCCAGTACTTC. This codes for CSAGGGTETQYF.